One sample yielded the 16 T cell receptor beta chains listed below, sequenced in a study of liver allograft versus peripheral blood T cells. Across the whole study: Within transplanted livers, the T cell receptor repertoires were examined and compared against the repertoires present in the peripheral blood of liver transplant recipients.

Via MiXCR, TCRdb re-called the reads, giving one row per CDR3 protein. The sample holds fewer than 13,000 distinct CDR3 sequences, less than 20% seen once. The receptors originated from a human patient who had a liver transplant. Some of the T cells might come from the graft donor.

In regard to this clonotype: A much bigger clone sits one base away, suggesting this may be a read error. This rearrangement joins TRBV7-2 to TRBJ1-2; 9 bases fit TRBD1. This CDR3 is 15 amino acids long. The germline CDR1 and CDR2 sequences are SGHTA and FQGNSA. The CDR3 coding sequence is TGTGCCAGCAGCAAACGGACAGGGGATAACTATGGCTACAACTTC. Amino acids: CASSKRTGDNYGYNF.

This chain joins TRBV7-9 and TRBJ1-3; 8 positions match TRBD1. V dropped 5 bases and J dropped 4; count of bases not matched to a gene: 7. The CDR3 covers 15 residues. Germline V gives CDR1 SEHNR, CDR2 FQNEAQ (reference sequence). CDR3 sequence reads: CASSEKDREGNTIYF. CDR3 DNA: TGTGCCAGCAGCGAAAAGGACAGGGAAGGAAACACCATATATTTT.

This clonotype was counted between two and nine times. The chain couples TRBV5-4 to TRBJ2-7, with TRBD1 as a possible D gene (5 bases). The germline V gene has CDR1 SGHNT and CDR2 YYREEE (reference sequence). V was shortened by 0 bases and J by 0 bases, with 7 bases between the two germline ends. The CDR3 totals 14 residues. The CDR3 loop is CASSLDQGSYEQYF. DNA for the CDR3: TGTGCCAGCAGCTTGGATCAGGGCTCCTACGAGCAGTACTTC. The whole variable domain, filled in from reference TRBV5-4 and TRBJ2-7, reads ETGVTQSPTHLIKTRGQQVTLRCSSQSGHNTVSWYQQALGQGPQFIFQYYREEENGRGNFPPRFSGLQFPNYSSELNVNALELDDSALYLCASSLDQGSYEQYFGPGTRLTVT.

This clonotype is judged medium-sized. The rearrangement links TRBV19 to TRBJ1-2; no clear D. CDR1 is LNHDA, CDR2 SQIVND, per germline (reference sequence). The CDR3 has 14 amino acids. Trimming left V 6 bases short and J 3 bases short, with 14 bases between. The chain's CDR3 is CASRNFASDYGYTF. As DNA, the CDR3 is TGTGCCAGTAGGAATTTCGCGTCGGACTATGGCTACACCTTC.

This clonotype is categorized as medium-sized. The CDR3 DNA follows: TGTGCCAGCAGTCCCGCCTTAGGACGAAATTCACCCCTCCACTTT. Protein: CASSPALGRNSPLHF. This rearrangement joins TRBV6-2 or TRBV6-3 to TRBJ1-6; no clear D gene. The CDR3 has 15 residues. Germline V gene lookup returns CDR1 MNHEY and CDR2 SVGEGT. Trimming removed 5 bases at V and 7 bases at J, with 15 bases between.

The sample holds many counts of this clonotype. The chain joins TRBV29-1 to TRBJ1-3; D remains ambiguous. Deletions cut 3 bases from V and 0 bases from J, with 9 bases between. The CDR3 consists of 14 residues. The V gene's germline CDR1 is SQVTM and CDR2 ANQGSEA. The CDR3 spells CSVEIRDSGNTIYF. CDR3 sequence (DNA): TGCAGCGTTGAGATACGGGACTCTGGAAACACCATATATTTT.

This clonotype was recorded many times. The CDR3 nucleotides read TGTGCCAGCGGCGGACATTCCTACGAGCAGTACTTC. This gives the protein CASGGHSYEQYF. The V and J genes are TRBV6-2 or TRBV6-3 and TRBJ2-7; tentatively, D is TRBD1 (5 bases). CDR3 length: 12 amino acids. V lost 8 bases and J lost 1, with 9 bases in between. Germline V gene sequence: CDR1 MNHEY, CDR2 SVGEGT.

The chain recombines TRBV9 with TRBJ2-7; 8 bases are shared with TRBD2. The germline V gene has CDR1 SGDLS and CDR2 YYNGEE. The CDR3 is 15 residues long. Trimming took 3 bases from V and 0 from J; bases not matched to a gene: 5. CDR3 in amino acids: CASSGGGGSSYEQYF. CDR3 coding DNA: TGTGCCAGCAGCGGGGGCGGGGGGTCCTCCTACGAGCAGTACTTC.

This clonotype was found a few times. This rearrangement joins TRBV5-4 to TRBJ1-3; a possible D gene is TRBD1 (5 bases). From germline, CDR1 is SGHNT and CDR2 YYREEE (reference sequence). Trimming removed 3 bases at V and 4 bases at J, with 17 bases between. The CDR3 consists of 16 residues. As DNA, the CDR3 is TGTGCCAGCAGCTCGCAGGGTGCGAGTATGGGAAACACCATATATTTT. This translates into CASSSQGASMGNTIYF.

Sample share makes this clonotype medium-sized (0.01 to 0.1%). The CDR3 DNA reads TGCAGCGTTGAAGATCCGGGACCGACCAGCTCCTACAATGAGCAGTTCTTC. Translating it yields CSVEDPGPTSSYNEQFF. The V gene is TRBV29-1, the J gene TRBJ2-1, with D possibly called TRBD1 or TRBD2 (5 bases each). CDR3 length: 17 residues. V was clipped by 0 bases and J by 0 bases, with 15 bases between them. The germline V gene has CDR1 SQVTM and CDR2 ANQGSEA.

This clonotype was seen repeatedly, ten times or more. This sequence joins TRBV7-9 and TRBJ1-2, with TRBD1 as a possible D gene (5 bases). V lost 5 bases and J lost 8, with 12 bases in between. Germline-derived CDR1 and CDR2 are SEHNR and FQNEAQ (reference sequence). The CDR3 runs to 12 residues. The CDR3 is CASSPRGVGYTF. In nucleotides, the CDR3 is TGTGCCAGCAGCCCCCGGGGGGTCGGCTACACCTTC. Together with reference TRBV7-9 and TRBJ1-2, the CDR3 gives the full variable domain: DTGVSQNPRHKITKRGQNVTFRCDPISEHNRLYWYRQTLGQGPEFLTYFQNEAQLEKSRLLSDRFSAERPKGSFSTLEIQRTEQGDSAMYLCASSPRGVGYTFGSGTRLTVV.

This clonotype ranks as medium-sized. V and J are TRBV29-1 and TRBJ1-5; TRBD1 aligns across 12 bases. Germline CDR1 reads SQVTM; CDR2 reads ANQGSEA. V shed 8 bases and J 4 bases; nucleotides not matched to a gene: 9. This CDR3 contains 15 residues. This CDR3 is CSPNRDRGQNQPQHF. The DNA of the CDR3 is TGCAGCCCAAACCGGGACAGGGGGCAGAATCAGCCCCAGCATTTT.

This clonotype is deemed medium-sized (0.01 to 0.1%). The V gene is TRBV7-2, the J gene TRBJ1-6; D might be TRBD1 (5 bases). V was clipped by 5 bases and J by 11 bases, with 19 bases between them. The CDR3 is made up of 15 amino acids. Germline loops: CDR1 SGHTA, CDR2 FQGNSA. CDR3 region: CASSRTDALGAPLHF. In nucleotides, the CDR3 is TGTGCCAGCAGCCGGACGGACGCCTTAGGGGCACCCCTCCACTTT.

In its sample, this clonotype is medium-sized. The V and J genes are TRBV6-6 and TRBJ2-7; 10 bases are a match to TRBD1. In germline, CDR1 is MNHNY, CDR2 SVGAGI (reference sequence). The CDR3 extends over 16 amino acids. J was trimmed by 7 bases and V by 0 bases; bases with no gene match: 9. In nucleotides, the CDR3 is TGTGCCAGCAGTTACTCGATGGGGACAGGGGCCGGGGAGCAGTACTTC. It is translated as CASSYSMGTGAGEQYF.

By sample fraction, this clonotype is medium-sized. J is TRBJ2-2 and V is TRBV29-1; 7 bases align to TRBD2. Germline CDR1 and CDR2: SQVTM and ANQGSEA. Losses at the gene ends were 7 bases for V and 6 bases for J; bases not matched to a gene: 8. The CDR3 consists of 13 residues. CDR3 in amino acids: CSGAQSGAGELFF. CDR3 nucleotide sequence: TGCAGCGGGGCCCAGAGCGGGGCCGGGGAGCTGTTTTTT.

The V gene is TRBV20-1, the J gene TRBJ1-5; D is uncertain. CDR1 is DFQATT, CDR2 SNEGSKA, per germline (reference sequence). The CDR3 spans 15 residues. Trimming took 0 bases from V and 0 from J, leaving 9 bases between them. CDR3 in amino acids: CSARDLGNSNQPQHF. The DNA for the CDR3 is TGCAGTGCTAGAGATCTAGGGAATAGCAATCAGCCCCAGCATTTT.